This TCR beta chain emerged from a study of blood T cell repertoires in COVID-19. Study summary: Sources were T cells, B-cell-depleted T cells, or PBMCs; the material itself was cDNA or gDNA.

The CDR3 is made up of 17 amino acids. Germline CDR1 reads MGHRA; CDR2 reads YSYEKL. Germline trimming cut 0 bases from V and 7 bases from J; bases unmatched to any gene: 10. Generated by immunoSEQ multiplex PCR, the TCRdb table keeps only in-frame clones and is missing some. The sample has more than 95,000 clones, less than 90% seen once. This clonotype was sampled from a human donor in a cohort sampled during active COVID-19. The chain recombines TRBV4-1 with TRBJ2-2; 8 nucleotides line up with TRBD1. The source material was peripheral blood. In DNA form, the CDR3 reads TGCGCCAGCAGCCAAGATATGTCAGGGGGCCGGGTCGGGGAGCTGTTTTTT. Translated: CASSQDMSGGRVGELFF.